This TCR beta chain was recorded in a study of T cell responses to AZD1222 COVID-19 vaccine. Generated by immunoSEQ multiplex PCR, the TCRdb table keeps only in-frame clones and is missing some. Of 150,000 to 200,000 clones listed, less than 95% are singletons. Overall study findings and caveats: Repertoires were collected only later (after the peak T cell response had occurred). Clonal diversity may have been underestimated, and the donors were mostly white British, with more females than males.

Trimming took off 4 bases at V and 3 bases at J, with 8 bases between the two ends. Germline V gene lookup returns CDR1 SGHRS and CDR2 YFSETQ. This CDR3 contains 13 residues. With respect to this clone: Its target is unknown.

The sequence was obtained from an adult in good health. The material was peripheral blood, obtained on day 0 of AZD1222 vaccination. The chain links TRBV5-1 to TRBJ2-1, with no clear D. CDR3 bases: TGCGCCAGCAGCGCCGACGGCTACAATGAGCAGTTCTTC. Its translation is CASSADGYNEQFF.